The rows below give T cell receptor beta chains drawn from one sample of a study of OX40 agonist ivuxolimab in advanced cancers. Libraries were prepared by immunoSEQ multiplex PCR; TCRdb keeps only in-frame clonotypes and omits some of them. This sample has fewer than 45,000 clones, with approximately 91% found just once. The input for sequencing was CD4+ or CD8+ T cells sorted from blood, taken in a trial of the OX40 agonist ivuxolimab. The receptors here all came from an adult with an advanced solid tumor such as melanoma, head and neck, liver or kidney cancer. Each CDR3 is given with its conserved first and last residue. A D gene is named only where the DNA matches it firmly. Clone sizes are given selectively: once, few, many, or a class where the clone is expanded.

j_gene: TRBJ1-3; len: 16; d_gene: TRBD1; v_gene: TRBV19; abundance: once; CDR3nt: TGTGCCAGTACGAAGGGACAGACCTTCTCTGGAAACACCATATATTTT; CDR3aa: CASTKGQTFSGNTIYF
j_gene: TRBJ1-2; len: 14; d_gene: TRBD1; v_gene: TRBV7-9; abundance: NA; CDR3nt: TGTGCCAGCAGCACACAAACGACAGGGTATGGCTACACCTTC; CDR3aa: CASSTQTTGYGYTF
j_gene: TRBJ1-1; len: 13; d_gene: NA; v_gene: TRBV7-6; abundance: NA; CDR3nt: TGTGCCAGCAGCCTACAGGAGAACACTGAAGCTTTCTTT; CDR3aa: CASSLQENTEAFF
j_gene: TRBJ2-7; len: 14; d_gene: NA; v_gene: TRBV18; abundance: NA; CDR3nt: TGTGCCAGCTCACCACGGCAGGGGAACGACGAGCAGTACTTC; CDR3aa: CASSPRQGNDEQYF
j_gene: TRBJ2-7; len: 16; d_gene: NA; v_gene: TRBV5-1; abundance: NA; CDR3nt: TGCGCCAGCAGCCCCGCCGGGACCCAAAACTCCTACGAGCAGTACTTC; CDR3aa: CASSPAGTQNSYEQYF
j_gene: TRBJ2-7; len: 11; d_gene: NA; v_gene: TRBV20-1; abundance: NA; CDR3nt: TGCAGTGCTAGCCCAGACCACGAGCAGTACTTC; CDR3aa: CSASPDHEQYF
j_gene: TRBJ2-7; len: 13; d_gene: TRBD2; v_gene: TRBV28; abundance: NA; CDR3nt: TGTGCCAGCAGTAATCGACTAGCGTCCGAGCAGTACTTC; CDR3aa: CASSNRLASEQYF
j_gene: TRBJ2-1; len: 15; d_gene: NA; v_gene: TRBV19; abundance: NA; CDR3nt: TGTGCCAGTAGAGCTACACCCAGCTCCTACAATGAGCAGTTCTTC; CDR3aa: CASRATPSSYNEQFF
j_gene: TRBJ2-5; len: 13; d_gene: NA; v_gene: TRBV7-9; abundance: NA; CDR3nt: TGTGCCAGCAGCTTAGTGTTGGGAGAGACCCAGTACTTC; CDR3aa: CASSLVLGETQYF
j_gene: TRBJ1-2; len: 14; d_gene: TRBD1; v_gene: TRBV19; abundance: few; CDR3nt: TGTGCCAGTACCTCGACAGGGGGCCGCTCTGGCTACACCTTC; CDR3aa: CASTSTGGRSGYTF
j_gene: TRBJ2-3; len: 12; d_gene: NA; v_gene: TRBV7-9; abundance: NA; CDR3nt: TGTGCCAGCAGCTCCTACAGGGATACGCAGTATTTT; CDR3aa: CASSSYRDTQYF
j_gene: TRBJ2-2; len: 16; d_gene: TRBD1; v_gene: TRBV5-1; abundance: once; CDR3nt: TGCGCCAGCAGCTTGGGACAGGGGGCAATCCCCGGGGAGCTGTTTTTT; CDR3aa: CASSLGQGAIPGELFF
j_gene: TRBJ1-1; len: 12; d_gene: NA; v_gene: TRBV5-5; abundance: once; CDR3nt: TGTGCCAGCAGCTTGGTTCTCACTGAAGCTTTCTTT; CDR3aa: CASSLVLTEAFF
j_gene: TRBJ2-6; len: 14; d_gene: NA; v_gene: TRBV7-3; abundance: NA; CDR3nt: TGTGCCAGCAGCGGGAGTTCTGGGGCCAACGTCCTGACTTTC; CDR3aa: CASSGSSGANVLTF
j_gene: TRBJ2-1; len: 14; d_gene: TRBD1; v_gene: TRBV7-3; abundance: NA; CDR3nt: TGTGCCAGCGGTCCGGGACAGGGGGCGAATGAGCAGTTCTTC; CDR3aa: CASGPGQGANEQFF
j_gene: TRBJ2-1; len: 13; d_gene: NA; v_gene: TRBV10-2; abundance: NA; CDR3nt: TGCGCCAGCAGCGAGGTCCCGGGCAATGAGCAGTTCTTC; CDR3aa: CASSEVPGNEQFF
j_gene: TRBJ1-1; len: 12; d_gene: NA; v_gene: TRBV7-3; abundance: NA; CDR3nt: TGTGCCAGCAGCTTAGACGAAGGTGAAGCTTTCTTT; CDR3aa: CASSLDEGEAFF
j_gene: TRBJ1-2; len: 15; d_gene: TRBD1; v_gene: TRBV2; abundance: NA; CDR3nt: TGTGCCAGCAGAAAGGGACAGGGGGCGAACTATGGCTACACCTTC; CDR3aa: CASRKGQGANYGYTF
j_gene: TRBJ1-1; len: 12; d_gene: NA; v_gene: TRBV6-6; abundance: NA; CDR3nt: TGTGCCAGCAGTTCCCGGACAGATGAAGCTTTCTTT; CDR3aa: CASSSRTDEAFF
j_gene: TRBJ2-7; len: 12; d_gene: NA; v_gene: TRBV16; abundance: NA; CDR3nt: TGTGCCAGCAGTCCAGCCACCTACGAGCAGTACTTC; CDR3aa: CASSPATYEQYF
j_gene: TRBJ2-7; len: 14; d_gene: NA; v_gene: TRBV9; abundance: NA; CDR3nt: TGTGCCAGCAGCAGCGCCCCCCACTCCTACGAGCAGTACTTC; CDR3aa: CASSSAPHSYEQYF
j_gene: TRBJ1-6; len: 15; d_gene: TRBD1; v_gene: TRBV18; abundance: NA; CDR3nt: TGTGCCAGCTCACCCCCAGACAGGGGAGGGTCACCCCTCCACTTT; CDR3aa: CASSPPDRGGSPLHF
j_gene: TRBJ1-6; len: 15; d_gene: TRBD1; v_gene: TRBV28; abundance: NA; CDR3nt: TGTGCCAGCAGTTTACGACAGGGCAATAATTCACCCCTCCACTTT; CDR3aa: CASSLRQGNNSPLHF
j_gene: TRBJ2-2; len: 20; d_gene: TRBD2; v_gene: TRBV9; abundance: NA; CDR3nt: TGTGCCAGCAGCGTAGGGTCGACTAGCGGGAGGTTCGGGAACACCGGGGAGCTGTTTTTT; CDR3aa: CASSVGSTSGRFGNTGELFF
j_gene: TRBJ2-1; len: 14; d_gene: NA; v_gene: TRBV19; abundance: NA; CDR3nt: TGTGCCAGTAGTATAGGGGTTGCGTACAATGAGCAGTTCTTC; CDR3aa: CASSIGVAYNEQFF
j_gene: TRBJ2-1; len: 16; d_gene: NA; v_gene: TRBV7-6; abundance: NA; CDR3nt: TGTGCCAGCAGCTTAGATAGGGGGTTAGGTGGCAATGAGCAGTTCTTC; CDR3aa: CASSLDRGLGGNEQFF
j_gene: TRBJ2-5; len: 13; d_gene: NA; v_gene: TRBV19; abundance: NA; CDR3nt: TGTGCCAGTAGTATACCACCCCAGGAGACCCAGTACTTC; CDR3aa: CASSIPPQETQYF
j_gene: TRBJ1-1; len: 13; d_gene: NA; v_gene: TRBV15; abundance: NA; CDR3nt: TGTGCCACCAGCAGAGGCTGGAACACTGAAGCTTTCTTT; CDR3aa: CATSRGWNTEAFF
j_gene: TRBJ1-4; len: 15; d_gene: TRBD1; v_gene: TRBV2; abundance: NA; CDR3nt: TGTGCCAGCCGATCTCAACAGGGGACTAATGAAAAACTGTTTTTT; CDR3aa: CASRSQQGTNEKLFF
j_gene: TRBJ1-6; len: 16; d_gene: NA; v_gene: TRBV7-8; abundance: NA; CDR3nt: TGTGCCAGCAGCCCCCGGGGAAGGGGGGGCAATTCACCCCTCCACTTT; CDR3aa: CASSPRGRGGNSPLHF
j_gene: TRBJ2-7; len: 13; d_gene: NA; v_gene: TRBV18; abundance: once; CDR3nt: TGTGCCAGCTCACTCGGGCCGTCCTACGAGCAGTACTTC; CDR3aa: CASSLGPSYEQYF
j_gene: TRBJ2-7; len: 13; d_gene: TRBD1; v_gene: TRBV29-1; abundance: NA; CDR3nt: TGCAGCGCCGGACAGGGGGCGGTATCCGAGCAGTACTTC; CDR3aa: CSAGQGAVSEQYF
j_gene: TRBJ1-2; len: 14; d_gene: NA; v_gene: TRBV6-1; abundance: few; CDR3nt: TGTGCCAGCAGTGAACGTCCAGGGGCCTATGGCTACACCTTC; CDR3aa: CASSERPGAYGYTF
j_gene: TRBJ2-1; len: 18; d_gene: TRBD2; v_gene: TRBV28; abundance: NA; CDR3nt: TGTGCCAGCAGTCCGGTGGGGCTAGCGGTTAGCTCCTACAATGAGCAGTTCTTC; CDR3aa: CASSPVGLAVSSYNEQFF
j_gene: TRBJ2-7; len: 14; d_gene: NA; v_gene: TRBV7-9; abundance: NA; CDR3nt: TGTGCCAGCAGCTTAGTCGGTCCCTCAGGGGAGCAGTACTTC; CDR3aa: CASSLVGPSGEQYF
j_gene: TRBJ2-7; len: 17; d_gene: TRBD2; v_gene: TRBV14; abundance: NA; CDR3nt: TGTGCCAGCACCCCAATGACTACTAGCGTAAAAAATTACGAGCAGTACTTC; CDR3aa: CASTPMTTSVKNYEQYF
j_gene: TRBJ2-7; len: 18; d_gene: TRBD2; v_gene: TRBV14; abundance: NA; CDR3nt: TGTGCCAGCAGCCAAGACCGGGGACTAGCGGGCACCTCCTACGAGCAGTACTTC; CDR3aa: CASSQDRGLAGTSYEQYF
j_gene: TRBJ2-1; len: 13; d_gene: NA; v_gene: TRBV6-5; abundance: NA; CDR3nt: TGTGCCAGCAGTACCCCCGGGCCCAATGAGCAGTTCTTC; CDR3aa: CASSTPGPNEQFF
j_gene: TRBJ1-1; len: 12; d_gene: NA; v_gene: TRBV29-1; abundance: NA; CDR3nt: TGCAGCGTTCGGCGGGGGAACACTGAAGCTTTCTTT; CDR3aa: CSVRRGNTEAFF
j_gene: TRBJ1-5; len: 15; d_gene: NA; v_gene: TRBV4-1; abundance: few; CDR3nt: TGCGCCAGCAGCCAAGATACCAGGGACCGGCAGCCCCAGCATTTT; CDR3aa: CASSQDTRDRQPQHF
j_gene: TRBJ2-7; len: 13; d_gene: TRBD1; v_gene: TRBV2; abundance: NA; CDR3nt: TGTGCCAGCAGTCGACAGGGTCCCTACGAGCAGTACTTC; CDR3aa: CASSRQGPYEQYF
j_gene: TRBJ1-5; len: 14; d_gene: NA; v_gene: TRBV6-5; abundance: NA; CDR3nt: TGTGCCAGCAGTGGACGGCTTAGCAATCAGCCCCAGCATTTT; CDR3aa: CASSGRLSNQPQHF
j_gene: TRBJ2-1; len: 19; d_gene: TRBD2; v_gene: TRBV5-1; abundance: once; CDR3nt: TGCGCCAGCAGTTGGAAGGCTGGACTAGCGGGGAGCTCCTACAATGAGCAGTTCTTC; CDR3aa: CASSWKAGLAGSSYNEQFF
j_gene: TRBJ1-1; len: 16; d_gene: TRBD1; v_gene: TRBV25-1; abundance: NA; CDR3nt: TGTGCCAGCAGTGAATCGGTCCGGACAGGGGCCCCCAAAGCTTTCTTT; CDR3aa: CASSESVRTGAPKAFF
j_gene: TRBJ2-5; len: 16; d_gene: NA; v_gene: TRBV27; abundance: NA; CDR3nt: TGTGCCAGCAGTTTAGGAGGGGTGAACCCCCAAGAGACCCAGTACTTC; CDR3aa: CASSLGGVNPQETQYF
j_gene: TRBJ1-5; len: 15; d_gene: NA; v_gene: TRBV6-5; abundance: NA; CDR3nt: TGTGCCAGCAGTTACAGTGGTGCCGGCAATCAGCCCCAGCATTTT; CDR3aa: CASSYSGAGNQPQHF
j_gene: TRBJ2-7; len: 14; d_gene: NA; v_gene: TRBV7-2; abundance: once; CDR3nt: TGTGCCAGCAGCCCGAAGACAGGCACCTACGAGCAGTACTTC; CDR3aa: CASSPKTGTYEQYF
j_gene: TRBJ2-4; len: 18; d_gene: NA; v_gene: TRBV10-2; abundance: NA; CDR3nt: TGCGCCAGCAGTGAATCCGCGGAGGTGGGACTAGCCAAAAACATTCAGTACTTC; CDR3aa: CASSESAEVGLAKNIQYF
j_gene: TRBJ2-5; len: 16; d_gene: NA; v_gene: TRBV7-8; abundance: NA; CDR3nt: TGTGCCAGCAGCTTAGTATCGACTAGACGGAGGGAGACCCAGTACTTC; CDR3aa: CASSLVSTRRRETQYF
j_gene: TRBJ2-7; len: 13; d_gene: NA; v_gene: TRBV2; abundance: few; CDR3nt: TGTGCCAGCAGTCGTCGGGACAACTACGAGCAGTACTTC; CDR3aa: CASSRRDNYEQYF
j_gene: TRBJ2-7; len: 14; d_gene: NA; v_gene: TRBV28; abundance: NA; CDR3nt: TGTGCCAGCAGTTTATTCCTAGCAAGCTACGAGCAGTACTTC; CDR3aa: CASSLFLASYEQYF
j_gene: TRBJ2-2; len: 14; d_gene: TRBD1; v_gene: TRBV19; abundance: NA; CDR3nt: TGTGCCAGTAGTACACAGGGGGCGGTCGGGGAGCTGTTTTTT; CDR3aa: CASSTQGAVGELFF
j_gene: TRBJ1-1; len: 13; d_gene: NA; v_gene: TRBV14; abundance: NA; CDR3nt: TGTGCCAGCAGCAAAGCCAGGGGCACTGAAGCTTTCTTT; CDR3aa: CASSKARGTEAFF
j_gene: TRBJ1-3; len: 14; d_gene: NA; v_gene: TRBV27; abundance: NA; CDR3nt: TGTGCCAGCAGTCCACTGGCGATGGGAAACACCATATATTTT; CDR3aa: CASSPLAMGNTIYF